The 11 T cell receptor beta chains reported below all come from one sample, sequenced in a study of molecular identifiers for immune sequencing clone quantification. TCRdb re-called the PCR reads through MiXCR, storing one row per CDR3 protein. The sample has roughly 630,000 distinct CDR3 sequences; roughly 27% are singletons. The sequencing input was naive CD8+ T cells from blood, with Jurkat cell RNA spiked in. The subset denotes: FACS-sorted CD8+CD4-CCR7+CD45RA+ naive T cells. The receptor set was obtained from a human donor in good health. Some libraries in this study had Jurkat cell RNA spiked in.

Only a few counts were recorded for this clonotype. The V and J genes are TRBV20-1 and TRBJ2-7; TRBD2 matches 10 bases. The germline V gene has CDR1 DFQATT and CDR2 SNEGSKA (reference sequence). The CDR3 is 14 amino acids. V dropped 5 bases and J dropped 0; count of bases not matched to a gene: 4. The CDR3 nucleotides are TGCAGTGCTCAGGGGACTAGCGACTCCTACGAGCAGTACTTC. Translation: CSAQGTSDSYEQYF.

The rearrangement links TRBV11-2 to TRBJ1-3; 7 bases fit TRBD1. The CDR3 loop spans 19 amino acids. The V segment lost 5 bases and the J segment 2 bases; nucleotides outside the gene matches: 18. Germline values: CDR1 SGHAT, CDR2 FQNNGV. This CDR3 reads CASSQTWDSPAYPGNTIYF. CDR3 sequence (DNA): TGTGCCAGCAGCCAGACTTGGGACAGCCCAGCTTACCCTGGAAACACCATATATTTT.

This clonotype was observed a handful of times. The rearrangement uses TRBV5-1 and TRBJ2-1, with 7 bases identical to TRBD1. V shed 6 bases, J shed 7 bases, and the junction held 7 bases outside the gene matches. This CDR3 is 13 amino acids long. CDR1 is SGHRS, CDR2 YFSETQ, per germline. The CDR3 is CASNPGQANEQFF. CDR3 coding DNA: TGCGCCAGCAACCCCGGACAGGCTAATGAGCAGTTCTTC.

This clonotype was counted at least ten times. The CDR3 DNA reads TGTGCCAGCAGTGATGGAGCGATTAGCACAGATACGCAGTATTTT. Its translation is CASSDGAISTDTQYF. The chain recombines TRBV2 with TRBJ2-3; no definite D call. The germline gives CDR1 SNHLY, CDR2 FYNNEI. V lost 3 bases to trimming and J lost 0 bases, with 10 bases between them. The CDR3 length is 15 residues.

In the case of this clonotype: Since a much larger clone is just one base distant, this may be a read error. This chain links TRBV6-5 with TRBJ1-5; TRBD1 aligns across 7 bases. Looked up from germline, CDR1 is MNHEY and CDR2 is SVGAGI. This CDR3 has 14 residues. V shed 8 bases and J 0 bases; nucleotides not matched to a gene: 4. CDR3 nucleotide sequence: TGTGCCAGCTGGGGACAGTATAGCAATCAGCCCCAGCATTTT. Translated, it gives CASWGQYSNQPQHF.

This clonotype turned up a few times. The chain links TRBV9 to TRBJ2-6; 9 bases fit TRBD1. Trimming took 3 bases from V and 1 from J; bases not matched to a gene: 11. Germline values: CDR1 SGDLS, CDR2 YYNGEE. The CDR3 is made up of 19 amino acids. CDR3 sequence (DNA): TGTGCCAGCAGCGGATTCCCGGGACAGGGTACTTCTGGGGCCAACGTCCTGACTTTC. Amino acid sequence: CASSGFPGQGTSGANVLTF.

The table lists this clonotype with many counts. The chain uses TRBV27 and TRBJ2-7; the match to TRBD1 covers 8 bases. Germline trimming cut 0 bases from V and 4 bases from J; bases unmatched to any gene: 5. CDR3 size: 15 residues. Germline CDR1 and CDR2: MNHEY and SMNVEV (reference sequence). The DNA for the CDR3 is TGTGCCAGCAGTTTATCGTGGACAGGGACATACGAGCAGTACTTC. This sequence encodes CASSLSWTGTYEQYF.

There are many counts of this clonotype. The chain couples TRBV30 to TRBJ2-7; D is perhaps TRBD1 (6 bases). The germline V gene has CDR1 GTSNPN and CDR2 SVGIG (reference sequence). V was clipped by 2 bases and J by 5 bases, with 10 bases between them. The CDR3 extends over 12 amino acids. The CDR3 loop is CAWSPTGNEQYF. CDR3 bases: TGTGCCTGGAGTCCCACAGGGAACGAGCAGTACTTC.

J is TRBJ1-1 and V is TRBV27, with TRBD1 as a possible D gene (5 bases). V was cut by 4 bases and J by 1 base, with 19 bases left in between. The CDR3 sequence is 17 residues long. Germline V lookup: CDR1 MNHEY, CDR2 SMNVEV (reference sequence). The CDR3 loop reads CASSSLGVRGRNTEAFF. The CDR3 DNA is TGTGCCAGCAGTTCCCTTGGGGTTAGGGGAAGGAACACTGAAGCTTTCTTT.

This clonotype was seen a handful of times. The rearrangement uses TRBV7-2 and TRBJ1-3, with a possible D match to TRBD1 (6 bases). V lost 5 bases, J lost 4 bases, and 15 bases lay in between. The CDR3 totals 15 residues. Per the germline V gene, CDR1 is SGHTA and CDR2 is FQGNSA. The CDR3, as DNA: TGTGCCAGCAGCGATTCACCGGGACACGGAAACACCATATATTTT. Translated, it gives CASSDSPGHGNTIYF. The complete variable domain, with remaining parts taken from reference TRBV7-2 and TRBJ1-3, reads GAGVSQSPSNKVTEKGKDVELRCDPISGHTALYWYRQSLGQGLEFLIYFQGNSAPDKSGLPSDRFSAERTGGSVSTLTIQRTQQEDSAVYLCASSDSPGHGNTIYFGEGSWLTVV.

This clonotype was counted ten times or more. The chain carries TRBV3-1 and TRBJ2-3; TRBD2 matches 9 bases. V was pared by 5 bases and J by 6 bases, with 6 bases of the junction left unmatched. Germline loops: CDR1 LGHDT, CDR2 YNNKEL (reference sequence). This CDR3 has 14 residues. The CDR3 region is CASSASGALDTQYF. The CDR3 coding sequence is TGTGCCAGCAGCGCTAGCGGGGCCCTGGATACGCAGTATTTT.